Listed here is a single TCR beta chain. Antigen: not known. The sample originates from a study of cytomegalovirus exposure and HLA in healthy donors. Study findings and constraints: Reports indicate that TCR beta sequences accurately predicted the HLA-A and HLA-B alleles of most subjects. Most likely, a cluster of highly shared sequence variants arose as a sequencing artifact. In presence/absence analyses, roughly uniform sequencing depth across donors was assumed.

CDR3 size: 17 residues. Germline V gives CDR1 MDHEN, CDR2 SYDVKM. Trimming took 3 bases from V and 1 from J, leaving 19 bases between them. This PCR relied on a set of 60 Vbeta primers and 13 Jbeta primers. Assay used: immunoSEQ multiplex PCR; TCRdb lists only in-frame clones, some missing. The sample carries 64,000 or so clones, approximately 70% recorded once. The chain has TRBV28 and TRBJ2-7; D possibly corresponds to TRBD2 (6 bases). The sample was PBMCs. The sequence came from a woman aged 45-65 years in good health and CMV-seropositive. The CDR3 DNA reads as TGTGCCAGCAGTTTTCTGGGCGGAGGGACTGGGTCCTACGAGCAGTACTTC. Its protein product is CASSFLGGGTGSYEQYF.